The 10 T cell receptor beta chains in this list originate from one sample, sequenced in a study of breast tumors, draining lymph nodes, adjacent tissues. Axillary draining lymph nodes of breast cancer patients supplied the node samples. TCRdb processed the multiplex PCR reads anew with MiXCR; each CDR3 protein has one entry. This table holds roughly 86,000 distinct CDR3 sequences, roughly 19% found once. Input material: axillary lymph node tissue. All receptors derive from a female donor with breast cancer. Some clones in this sample may be carry-over from other donors' samples.

This chain connects TRBV4-2 to TRBJ2-3; perhaps TRBD1 as D (6 bases). This CDR3 contains 16 residues. V was cut by 0 bases and J by 2 bases, with 12 bases left in between. Per germline, CDR1 LGHNA and CDR2 YNFKEQ. The CDR3 DNA sequence: TGTGCCAGCAGCCAAGATCCCGGACAGCTCACAGATACGCAGTATTTT. It codes for CASSQDPGQLTDTQYF.

In the case of this clonotype: A much larger clone differs by one base, so this may be a read error. The chain links TRBV19 to TRBJ1-5; no clear D. The CDR3 totals 14 residues. Between the trimmed V and J ends, which lost 5 bases and 2 bases, there was a span of 10 bases. In germline, CDR1 is LNHDA, CDR2 SQIVND (reference sequence). The CDR3: CASSSREGNQPQHF. In DNA, the CDR3 is TGTGCCAGTAGTTCCCGGGAAGGCAATCAGCCCCAGCATTTT.

In its sample, this clonotype was seen many times. This sequence joins TRBV5-1 and TRBJ1-6; 8 nucleotides line up with TRBD1. The V segment lost 4 bases and the J segment 5 bases; nucleotides outside the gene matches: 11. The CDR3 covers 17 residues. The germline V gene encodes CDR1 SGHRS and CDR2 YFSETQ. CDR3 bases: TGCGCCAGCAGCGCTGCCTCCGGGACAGGCAATAATTCACCCCTCCACTTT. Its protein is CASSAASGTGNNSPLHF.

This clonotype has ten or more counts. The chain uses TRBV10-3 and TRBJ2-2, with TRBD1 matching over 9 bases. V was clipped by 0 bases and J by 4 bases; unmatched bases: 9. The CDR3 contains 18 residues. The germline V gene encodes CDR1 ENHRY and CDR2 SYGVKD. CDR3 nucleotide sequence: TGTGCCATCAGTGAGTCACCCGGGACAGGGCGAGGCACCGGGGAGCTGTTTTTT. This codes for CAISESPGTGRGTGELFF.

CDR3 protein: CAWSSQGAVEQYF. Written as DNA, the CDR3 is TGTGCCTGGAGTAGCCAGGGGGCGGTCGAGCAGTACTTC. The V call is TRBV30, the J call TRBJ2-7; 8 bases line up with TRBD1. Germline loops: CDR1 GTSNPN, CDR2 SVGIG (reference sequence). V shed 2 bases and J 6 bases; nucleotides not matched to a gene: 6. There are 13 residues in the CDR3.

This clonotype was seen more than once but under ten times. The V and J genes are TRBV5-4 and TRBJ1-2; perhaps TRBD1 as D (5 bases). The length of the CDR3 is 16 residues. Trimming took off 1 base at V and 4 bases at J, with 17 bases between the two ends. The V gene's germline CDR1 is SGHNT and CDR2 YYREEE (reference sequence). CDR3 sequence: CASSLPLKGQSYGYTF. The CDR3 nucleotides are TGTGCCAGCAGCTTGCCCTTAAAGGGGCAGAGCTATGGCTACACCTTC.

In this sample, this clonotype turned up many times. The chain recombines TRBV9 with TRBJ2-3; a possible D gene is TRBD2 (6 bases). The length of the CDR3 is 17 residues. V was shortened by 0 bases and J by 2 bases, with 16 bases between the two germline ends. Germline CDR1 reads SGDLS; CDR2 reads YYNGEE. The CDR3 region has the DNA TGTGCCAGCAGCGTAGGAGCGGCTAGCGATAACACAGATACGCAGTATTTT. Its translation is CASSVGAASDNTDTQYF.

This clonotype was counted ten times or more. The V and J genes are TRBV7-8 and TRBJ2-5; no reliable D call. Deletions cut 3 bases from V and 5 bases from J, with 7 bases between. The CDR3 consists of 12 residues. Germline values: CDR1 SGHVS, CDR2 FQNEAQ. The CDR3 DNA follows: TGTGCCAGCAGCTTCGATCGGGAGACCCAGTACTTC. Translating it yields CASSFDRETQYF.

This clonotype showed up many times. The chain employs TRBV7-9 and TRBJ1-4; D gene unclear. The CDR3 consists of 16 residues. Germline V gives CDR1 SEHNR, CDR2 FQNEAQ (reference sequence). Trimming took off 5 bases at V and 7 bases at J, with 20 bases between the two ends. The CDR3 sequence: CASSHIWEGESEKLFF. CDR3 DNA: TGTGCCAGCAGCCACATATGGGAGGGAGAGAGTGAAAAACTGTTTTTT.

This clonotype was found many times. V usage is TRBV9 and J usage is TRBJ2-1; 8 positions agree with TRBD2. V lost 0 bases and J lost 2; bases outside the gene matches: 7. CDR3 length: 17 amino acids. Germline CDR1 reads SGDLS; CDR2 reads YYNGEE. As DNA, the CDR3 is TGTGCCAGCAGCGTAGGGTTCGGGAGGGGGACCTACAATGAGCAGTTCTTC. It specifies CASSVGFGRGTYNEQFF.